The table lists the clone carrying this TCR beta chain with a few counts. Using its own MiXCR run on the RACE reads, TCRdb lists one record per CDR3 protein. This table has tens of thousands of distinct CDR3 sequences, 9.9% appearing once. The time point here: patch test 3, about 24 weeks after DPC sensitization. As for treatment: therapeutic diphenylcyclopropenone sensitization with weekly scalp DPC. Germline V gene sequence: CDR1 SGHDT, CDR2 YYEEEE. The V gene lost 1 base and the J gene lost 10 bases, with 12 bases spanning the gap. There are 14 residues in the CDR3. This record comes from a study of human T cells and chemical hapten exposure.

This sample comprised whole blood, obtained in connection with sensitization to the hapten diphenylcyclopropenone (DPC). The sequence was collected from a woman aged 40 to 50 with alopecia areata. Some clones in this sample may be carry-over from other donors' samples. The V call is TRBV5-6, the J call TRBJ1-6; D gene ambiguous. CDR3 loop: CASSLWDRNSPLHF. DNA for the CDR3: TGTGCCAGCAGCTTGTGGGATAGGAACTCACCCCTCCACTTT.